The count of the clone carrying this T cell receptor beta chain is one. With V trimmed by 5 bases and J by 10 bases, 12 bases remained unmatched. This CDR3 has 14 residues. Germline V gives CDR1 LNHDA, CDR2 SQIVND (reference sequence). The data were obtained in a study of shared clonotypes between healthy human individuals. Study overall: Researchers assigned three CD4 naive, three CD4 memory, two CD8 naive and one CD8 memory plate to each donor.

Every contributor of samples was a Caucasian grown-up residing in Nashville, Tennessee. For sorted subsets, about 200 ng DNA per replicate equaled roughly 30,000 T cell genomes. In the original processing: ImmunoSEQ sequences covered only the junction and lacked quality scores; filtering therefore differed. Assay: immunoSEQ multiplex PCR; the TCRdb copy retains only in-frame clones and omits some. The V and J calls and the clone size are those of that table, but D and trimming were determined from the DNA. The sample includes about 1.1 million clones, approximately 80% of them seen just once. The clonotype originates from a man between 18 and 29 years old in good health. Some clones in this sample may be carry-over from other donors' samples. The material sequenced was memory CD4+ T cells from PBMCs. This sample's subset: CD45RA-negative fraction. V usage is TRBV19 and J usage is TRBJ1-1; 8 bases are a match to TRBD1. The CDR3 loop is CASSDDTGGGGAFF. CDR3 nucleotide sequence: TGTGCCAGTAGTGACGACACAGGGGGTGGCGGAGCTTTCTTT.